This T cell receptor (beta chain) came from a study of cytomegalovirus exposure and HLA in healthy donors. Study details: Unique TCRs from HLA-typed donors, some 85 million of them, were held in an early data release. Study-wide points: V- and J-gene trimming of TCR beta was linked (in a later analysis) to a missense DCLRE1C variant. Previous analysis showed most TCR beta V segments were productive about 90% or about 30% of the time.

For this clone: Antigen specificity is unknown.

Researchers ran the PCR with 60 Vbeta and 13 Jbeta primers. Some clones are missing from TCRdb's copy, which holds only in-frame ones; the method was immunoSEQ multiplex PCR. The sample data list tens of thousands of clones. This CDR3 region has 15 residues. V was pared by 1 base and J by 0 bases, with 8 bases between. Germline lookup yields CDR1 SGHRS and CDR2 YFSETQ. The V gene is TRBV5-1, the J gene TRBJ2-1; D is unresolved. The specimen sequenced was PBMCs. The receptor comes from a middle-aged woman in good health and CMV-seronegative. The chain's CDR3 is CASSLPPSSYNEQFF. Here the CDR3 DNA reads TGCGCCAGCAGCTTGCCACCTAGCTCCTACAATGAGCAGTTCTTC.